This passage covers 17 T cell receptor beta chains from one sample sequenced in a study of shared clonotypes between healthy human individuals. Repertoires were generated with immunoSEQ multiplex PCR, while TCRdb's copy carries only in-frame clones and drops some. Of over a million clones listed, 95% to 99% are singletons. Sequences were obtained from naive CD4+ T cells sorted from blood. Subset noted: CD45RA+ positively selected. The receptors were sampled from a man aged 25-45 years in good health.

This clone was found once. The chain links TRBV28 to TRBJ2-1; TRBD2 matches 8 bases. The CDR3 totals 13 residues. V lost 7 bases and J lost 10; bases outside the gene matches: 9. Germline CDR1 and CDR2: MDHEN and SYDVKM. The CDR3 region has the DNA TGTGCCAGCAACAAGCGGGAGTACGGGGAGCAGTTCTTC. Translation gives CASNKREYGEQFF.

The V gene is TRBV6-6, the J gene TRBJ2-5; D is undetermined. This CDR3 comprises 14 residues. V lost 2 bases and J lost 2, with 9 bases in between. Germline CDR1 is MNHNY and CDR2 is SVGAGI (reference sequence). CDR3 nucleotides: TGTGCCAGCAGTTACCTCCAGGCTCAAGAGACCCAGTACTTC. It is translated as CASSYLQAQETQYF.

The V call is TRBV2, the J call TRBJ2-7, with 10 bases lining up with TRBD1. The CDR3 contains 12 residues. Trimming removed 10 bases from V and 6 bases from J; junction bases left unmatched: 6. Germline loops: CDR1 SNHLY, CDR2 FYNNEI. The CDR3 reads CANRDRGIEQYF. The CDR3 DNA sequence: TGTGCCAACCGGGACAGGGGCATCGAGCAGTACTTC. Together with reference TRBV2 and TRBJ2-7, the CDR3 gives the full variable domain: EPEVTQTPSHQVTQMGQEVILRCVPISNHLYFYWYRQILGQKVEFLVSFYNNEISEKSEIFDDQFSVERPDGSNFTLKIRSTKLEDSAMYFCANRDRGIEQYFGPGTRLTVT.

The chain is built from TRBV7-2 and TRBJ2-4; D is undetermined. V gave up 4 bases and J gave up 8 bases, with 18 bases separating them. CDR1 is SGHTA and CDR2 is FQGNSA in the germline V gene. The CDR3 totals 15 residues. Written as DNA, the CDR3 is TGTGCCAGCAGCTCATTCAGGATCCCCTGGGACATTCAGTACTTC. Translating it yields CASSSFRIPWDIQYF.

The J gene is TRBJ2-1, the V gene TRBV2; perhaps TRBD2 as D (5 bases). The V and J ends lost 4 bases and 4 bases respectively, with 11 bases between them. Germline loops: CDR1 SNHLY, CDR2 FYNNEI. The CDR3 sequence is 14 residues long. This chain's CDR3 is CASSAGTGYNEQFF. The CDR3 nucleotides are TGTGCCAGCAGTGCGGGAACGGGGTACAATGAGCAGTTCTTC.

The rearrangement joins TRBV7-3 to TRBJ2-7, with D perhaps given as TRBD1 or TRBD2 (5 bases each). Trimming cost V 0 bases and J 6 bases, with 9 bases left between them. The CDR3 has 13 residues. Germline loops: CDR1 SGHTA, CDR2 FQGTGA. The CDR3 is CASSLTGGAEQYF. DNA of the CDR3: TGTGCCAGCAGCTTAACTGGGGGAGCCGAGCAGTACTTC.

Notes on this clone: The sample contains more than one DNA sequence encoding this CDR3. V and J are TRBV4-1 and TRBJ2-1; 11 positions agree with TRBD2. With 2 bases clipped from V and 3 bases from J, the junction kept 0 bases outside the gene matches. Germline CDR1 is MGHRA and CDR2 is YSYEKL. CDR3 size: 15 residues. For the CDR3, the DNA is TGCGCCAGCAGCCAACTAGCGGGAGGCTACAATGAGCAGTTCTTC. Protein sequence: CASSQLAGGYNEQFF.

The count of this clone is one. The genes are TRBV7-3 and TRBJ2-6; the D is unclear. The CDR3 extends over 16 amino acids. The germline V gene has CDR1 SGHTA and CDR2 FQGTGA. The V gene lost 1 base and the J gene lost 1 base, with 8 bases spanning the gap. The CDR3 coding sequence is TGTGCCAGCAGCTTAAGCTCTCAATCTGGGGCCAACGTCCTGACTTTC. Translation: CASSLSSQSGANVLTF.

This chain joins TRBV5-1 and TRBJ2-7, with 9 bases that match TRBD1. The CDR3 has 15 amino acids. V trimming: 4 bases; J trimming: 11 bases; junction bases outside the gene matches: 16. CDR1 SGHRS and CDR2 YFSETQ come from the germline V gene. CDR3 region: CASSPSGTGKAVEYF. CDR3 nucleotides: TGCGCCAGCAGCCCATCGGGGACAGGGAAGGCAGTGGAGTACTTC.

The V and J genes are TRBV11-2 and TRBJ2-7, with D unclear. V was pared by 1 base and J by 11 bases, with 9 bases between. The CDR3 totals 11 residues. Germline V gene data show CDR1 as SGHAT and CDR2 as FQNNGV. CDR3: CASSLGIEEYF. The CDR3 nucleotides are TGTGCCAGCAGCTTAGGAATCGAAGAGTACTTC.

CDR3 coding DNA: TGTGCCAGCAGCTTACTCGGGTCCCAAGAGACCCAGTACTTC. It encodes CASSLLGSQETQYF. The chain carries TRBV7-6 and TRBJ2-5; no definite D call. The CDR3 has 14 amino acids. Between the trimmed V and J ends, which lost 2 bases and 1 base, there was a span of 8 bases. Germline CDR1 reads SGHVS; CDR2 reads FNYEAQ.

This rearrangement joins TRBV7-2 to TRBJ2-7, with a tentative D call TRBD1 (5 bases). Trimming stripped 5 bases from V and 1 base from J, with 9 bases between. The CDR3 length is 13 residues. CDR1 is SGHTA, CDR2 FQGNSA, per germline. The CDR3: CASSIQVSYEQYF. CDR3 nucleotides: TGTGCCAGCAGCATACAGGTGTCCTACGAGCAGTACTTC.

The V call is TRBV30, the J call TRBJ1-2, with a tentative D call TRBD1 (6 bases). CDR1 GTSNPN and CDR2 SVGIG come from the germline V gene (reference sequence). There are 11 residues in the CDR3. Trimming removed 1 base from V and 14 bases from J, with 14 bases in between. CDR3 nucleotides: TGTGCCTGGAGTGGCCCGACAGGCAGTACCTTC. It encodes CAWSGPTGSTF.

J is TRBJ2-2 and V is TRBV27; D is undetermined. Germline CDR1 reads MNHEY; CDR2 reads SMNVEV (reference sequence). The germline V and J ends were trimmed by 3 bases and 5 bases, with 10 bases remaining between them. The length of the CDR3 is 14 residues. The CDR3 region is CASSFVQSTGELFF. Here the CDR3 DNA reads TGTGCCAGCAGTTTTGTACAGTCTACCGGGGAGCTGTTTTTT.

This sequence joins TRBV5-4 and TRBJ2-1, with 14 positions matching TRBD2. Germline V gene sequence: CDR1 SGHNT, CDR2 YYREEE (reference sequence). V lost 9 bases to trimming and J lost 8 bases; unmatched junction nucleotides: 4. The CDR3 has 13 residues. The DNA of the CDR3 is TGTGCCAACGGACTAGCGGGGGGCCATGAGCAGTTCTTC. Amino acids: CANGLAGGHEQFF.

This sequence joins TRBV18 and TRBJ2-7; TRBD1 aligns across 9 bases. Germline V gene lookup returns CDR1 KGHSH and CDR2 LQKENI. The ends lost 2 bases at V and 5 bases at J; junction bases unmatched: 4. This CDR3 has 14 amino acids. This CDR3 is CASSPGTGWNEQYF. CDR3 nucleotides: TGTGCCAGCTCACCAGGGACAGGGTGGAACGAGCAGTACTTC.

The chain employs TRBV11-3 and TRBJ2-3; 8 bases fit TRBD2. After removal of 8 bases from V and 5 bases from J, the junction contained 9 bases not matched to a gene. The CDR3 sequence is 14 residues long. Germline CDR1 reads SGHNT; CDR2 reads YENEEA. CDR3 protein: CASSRSGRGDTQYF. CDR3 in DNA: TGTGCCAGCTCAAGGAGCGGGAGAGGAGATACGCAGTATTTT.